The text below deals with one T cell receptor (beta chain). Antigen unknown. About 9.5 x 10^4 TCR templates underwent assay in each sample. TCRdb's copy holds only in-frame clones and misses some; the assay was immunoSEQ multiplex PCR. Counted here are 85,000 to 130,000 clones, roughly 93% occurring once; the ten biggest clones make up 0.55% to 0.8%. The entry originates in a study of siplizumab effects on memory and regulatory T cells. Study observations and caveats: Both greater diversity than memory cells and a major contribution to the alloresponse seemed to characterize naive T cells.

The CDR3 sequence is 15 residues long. Between the trimmed V and J ends, which lost 3 bases and 6 bases, there was a span of 15 bases. Germline V gives CDR1 SGHAT, CDR2 FQNNGV. Material for sequencing was Tregs sorted from blood. The sequence derives from a human donor in good health. The chain links TRBV11-2 to TRBJ2-1; D is unclear. The CDR3 spells CASSFNVDIFNEQFF. In nucleotides, the CDR3 is TGTGCCAGCAGCTTCAACGTCGATATCTTCAATGAGCAGTTCTTC.